Listed below are T cell receptor beta chains from one sample, sequenced in a study of T cells in Graves' hyperthyroidism and ophthalmopathy. TCRdb re-analysed the multiplex PCR reads in MiXCR, keeping a single row per CDR3 protein. The sample lists more than 350,000 distinct CDR3 sequences, about a sixth occurring once. Sequenced: blood. The receptors were gathered from a woman younger than 45 with Graves' hyperthyroidism that later progressed to Graves' ophthalmopathy. Each CDR3 is given with its conserved first and last residue. Each record gives: CDR3 protein, CDR3 DNA, D gene, clone size, J gene, V gene. The D gene is left open where the match is weak. The listing skips clone size in some rows; elsewhere it reads once, few, many or a size class.

CDR3: CASSLGEASTDTQYF; DNA: TGTGCCAGCAGTTTAGGGGAGGCGAGCACAGATACGCAGTATTTT; D: .; size: many; J: TRBJ2-3; V: TRBV28
CDR3: CASTWTENTEAFF; DNA: TGTGCCAGCACTTGGACAGAGAACACTGAAGCTTTCTTT; D: .; size: many; J: TRBJ1-1; V: TRBV6-5
CDR3: CATSREDTSYGYTF; DNA: TGTGCCACCAGCAGAGAGGACACAAGCTATGGCTACACCTTC; D: .; size: many; J: TRBJ1-2; V: TRBV15
CDR3: CASSPRVPTYGYTF; DNA: TGTGCCAGCAGTCCCAGGGTACCCACCTATGGCTACACCTTC; D: .; size: many; J: TRBJ1-2; V: TRBV27
CDR3: CASRHRDLATNEKLFF; DNA: TGTGCCAGCAGACACAGGGACTTAGCAACTAATGAAAAACTGTTTTTT; D: .; size: few; J: TRBJ1-4; V: TRBV28
CDR3: CVSSLGTNAYEQYF; DNA: TGCGTCAGCAGCTTGGGGACTAACGCCTACGAGCAGTACTTC; D: TRBD2; size: .; J: TRBJ2-7; V: TRBV5-1
CDR3: CASSLGMHNEQFF; DNA: TGTGCCAGCAGTTTAGGCATGCACAATGAGCAGTTCTTC; D: .; size: many; J: TRBJ2-1; V: TRBV28
CDR3: CACLTGTEAFF; DNA: TGTGCCTGTCTGACTGGGACTGAAGCTTTCTTT; D: .; size: many; J: TRBJ1-1; V: TRBV30
CDR3: CASSFQGGDTQYF; DNA: TGTGCCAGCAGCTTTCAAGGGGGAGATACGCAGTATTTT; D: .; size: many; J: TRBJ2-3; V: TRBV11-1
CDR3: CASSKDPEWEQFF; DNA: TGTGCCAGTAGTAAGGACCCCGAGTGGGAGCAGTTCTTC; D: .; size: .; J: TRBJ2-1; V: TRBV11-2
CDR3: CASSGLWATDTQYF; DNA: TGTGCCAGCAGTGGTCTATGGGCCACAGATACGCAGTATTTT; D: .; size: .; J: TRBJ2-3; V: TRBV6-1
CDR3: CASSQTTGVNSPLHF; DNA: TGCGCCAGCAGCCAAACGACAGGGGTTAATTCACCCCTCCACTTT; D: TRBD1; size: .; J: TRBJ1-6; V: TRBV5-1
CDR3: CASSPRTSGELFF; DNA: TGTGCCAGCAGCCCGCGGACGTCCGGGGAGCTGTTTTTT; D: .; size: few; J: TRBJ2-2; V: TRBV14
CDR3: CAISENGGETQYF; DNA: TGTGCCATCAGTGAGAACGGGGGAGAGACCCAGTACTTC; D: .; size: many; J: TRBJ2-5; V: TRBV10-3
CDR3: CASTDSRLHGDGYTF; DNA: TGTGCCAGCACCGATTCGCGACTCCACGGAGACGGCTACACCTTC; D: .; size: .; J: TRBJ1-2; V: TRBV7-9
CDR3: CSARAGGAYNEQFF; DNA: TGCAGCGCCCGGGCGGGGGGGGCCTACAATGAGCAGTTCTTC; D: TRBD2; size: many; J: TRBJ2-1; V: TRBV29-1
CDR3: CASSRKRGPGDTQYF; DNA: TGTGCCAGCAGTCGAAAGCGGGGCCCCGGAGATACGCAGTATTTT; D: TRBD2; size: many; J: TRBJ2-3; V: TRBV11-2
CDR3: CASSLSGTGNYGYTF; DNA: TGTGCCAGCAGCTTATCGGGGACAGGGAACTATGGCTACACCTTC; D: TRBD1; size: many; J: TRBJ1-2; V: TRBV5-5
CDR3: CASALIAGAGSTDTQYF; DNA: TGTGCCAGCGCCCTGATCGCGGGGGCGGGGAGCACAGATACGCAGTATTTT; D: .; size: .; J: TRBJ2-3; V: TRBV4-2
CDR3: CASSYSIDSTDTQYF; DNA: TGTGCCAGCAGTTACTCGATCGATAGCACAGATACGCAGTATTTT; D: .; size: many; J: TRBJ2-3; V: TRBV6-6
CDR3: CSARGRIYGNQPQHF; DNA: TGCAGTGCTAGAGGTCGCATTTATGGCAATCAGCCCCAGCATTTT; D: .; size: many; J: TRBJ1-5; V: TRBV20-1
CDR3: CASTDRHGELFF; DNA: TGTGCCAGCACGGACCGGCACGGGGAGCTGTTTTTT; D: .; size: .; J: TRBJ2-2; V: TRBV27
CDR3: CASSVAFGDVDTQYF; DNA: TGTGCCAGCAGCGTAGCTTTTGGGGATGTGGATACGCAGTATTTT; D: .; size: .; J: TRBJ2-3; V: TRBV9
CDR3: CASSFSPRAINTGELFF; DNA: TGTGCCAGCAGTTTCAGCCCCAGGGCTATTAACACCGGGGAGCTGTTTTTT; D: .; size: many; J: TRBJ2-2; V: TRBV28
CDR3: CASSYVEYSNQPQHF; DNA: TGTGCCAGCAGTTACGTGGAGTATAGCAATCAGCCCCAGCATTTT; D: .; size: few; J: TRBJ1-5; V: TRBV6-5
CDR3: CASSSASGTSGVLWYNEQFF; DNA: TGTGCCAGCAGTTCAGCCTCCGGGACTAGCGGGGTTTTGTGGTACAATGAGCAGTTCTTC; D: TRBD2; size: .; J: TRBJ2-1; V: TRBV27
CDR3: CSARDPASGSTDTQYF; DNA: TGCAGTGCTAGAGATCCCGCTAGCGGGAGCACAGATACGCAGTATTTT; D: TRBD2; size: .; J: TRBJ2-3; V: TRBV20-1
CDR3: CASRVSSGRINEQFF; DNA: TGTGCCAGTAGGGTTTCTAGCGGGAGAATAAATGAGCAGTTCTTC; D: TRBD2; size: many; J: TRBJ2-1; V: TRBV19
CDR3: CSVKARGSTNEQFF; DNA: TGCAGCGTGAAGGCTAGGGGGTCTACCAATGAGCAGTTCTTC; D: .; size: .; J: TRBJ2-1; V: TRBV29-1
CDR3: CASSFSKYQETQYF; DNA: TGCGCCAGCAGCTTTAGCAAGTACCAAGAGACCCAGTACTTC; D: .; size: .; J: TRBJ2-5; V: TRBV5-1
CDR3: CASSQVGTGVNQPQHF; DNA: TGCGCCAGCAGCCAGGTGGGGACAGGGGTTAATCAGCCCCAGCATTTT; D: TRBD1; size: .; J: TRBJ1-5; V: TRBV4-1
CDR3: CASSLEGAAAEAFF; DNA: TGTGCCAGCAGCTTGGAAGGGGCCGCTGCTGAAGCTTTCTTT; D: .; size: many; J: TRBJ1-1; V: TRBV5-4
CDR3: CASSLTWPGDREETQYF; DNA: TGTGCCAGCAGTTTAACTTGGCCGGGGGATAGAGAAGAGACCCAGTACTTC; D: .; size: many; J: TRBJ2-5; V: TRBV2
CDR3: CASSFTTVFDAFF; DNA: TGTGCCAGCAGTTTTACCACCGTGTTCGACGCTTTCTTT; D: .; size: many; J: TRBJ1-1; V: TRBV12-3/TRBV12-4
CDR3: CASSLSSYQIISGANVLTF; DNA: TGTGCCAGCAGTTTAAGCTCCTACCAAATCATCTCTGGGGCCAACGTCCTGACTTTC; D: .; size: .; J: TRBJ2-6; V: TRBV12-3/TRBV12-4
CDR3: CSASGTRQFF; DNA: TGCAGTGCTAGTGGCACTAGGCAGTTCTTC; D: .; size: many; J: TRBJ2-1; V: TRBV20-1
CDR3: CASSTPAVAEAFF; DNA: TGTGCCAGTTCCACCCCCGCAGTGGCTGAAGCTTTCTTT; D: .; size: many; J: TRBJ1-1; V: TRBV28
CDR3: CASSLAWGGDSYNEQFF; DNA: TGTGCCAGCAGCCTCGCTTGGGGGGGGGACTCCTACAATGAGCAGTTCTTC; D: TRBD2; size: few; J: TRBJ2-1; V: TRBV7-9
CDR3: CAIRGGGDNEQFF; DNA: TGTGCCATCAGAGGCGGGGGGGACAATGAGCAGTTCTTC; D: TRBD2; size: .; J: TRBJ2-1; V: TRBV10-3
CDR3: CASSALPSGLATGELFF; DNA: TGTGCCAGCAGCGCCTTACCGTCGGGACTAGCTACCGGGGAGCTGTTTTTT; D: TRBD2; size: many; J: TRBJ2-2; V: TRBV9